The following is a TCR beta chain sequence with its context. Its antigen remains unidentified. Trimming shortened V by 2 bases and J by 7 bases, and 6 bases separated the two germline ends. Germline CDR1 reads SEHNR; CDR2 reads FQNEAQ (reference sequence). This CDR3 has 12 residues. Assay used: immunoSEQ multiplex PCR; TCRdb lists only in-frame clones, some missing. Of under 400,000 clones in the sample, over 75% are singletons; the top ten hold about 0.96%. The sample comes from a study of cytomegalovirus exposure and HLA in healthy donors. At the level of the study: The same platform was used for the roughly 120 validation repertoires as for the roughly 700 first-cohort repertoires, as reported in a later analysis.

Study results and caveats: As was reported, the classifier diagnosed cytomegalovirus status with high specificity and sensitivity. Specificity for CMV antigens was confirmed in vitro for a few of the CMV-associated chains. The authors enumerated over 150 TCR beta chains as linked to cytomegalovirus.

The sample was PBMCs. This receptor was taken from a man aged 30 to 39 in good health and CMV-seronegative. The gene calls are TRBV7-9 and TRBJ1-5; D is ambiguous. CDR3 in amino acids: CASSLSKQPQHF. The CDR3 DNA is TGTGCCAGCAGCTTATCAAAACAGCCCCAGCATTTT.